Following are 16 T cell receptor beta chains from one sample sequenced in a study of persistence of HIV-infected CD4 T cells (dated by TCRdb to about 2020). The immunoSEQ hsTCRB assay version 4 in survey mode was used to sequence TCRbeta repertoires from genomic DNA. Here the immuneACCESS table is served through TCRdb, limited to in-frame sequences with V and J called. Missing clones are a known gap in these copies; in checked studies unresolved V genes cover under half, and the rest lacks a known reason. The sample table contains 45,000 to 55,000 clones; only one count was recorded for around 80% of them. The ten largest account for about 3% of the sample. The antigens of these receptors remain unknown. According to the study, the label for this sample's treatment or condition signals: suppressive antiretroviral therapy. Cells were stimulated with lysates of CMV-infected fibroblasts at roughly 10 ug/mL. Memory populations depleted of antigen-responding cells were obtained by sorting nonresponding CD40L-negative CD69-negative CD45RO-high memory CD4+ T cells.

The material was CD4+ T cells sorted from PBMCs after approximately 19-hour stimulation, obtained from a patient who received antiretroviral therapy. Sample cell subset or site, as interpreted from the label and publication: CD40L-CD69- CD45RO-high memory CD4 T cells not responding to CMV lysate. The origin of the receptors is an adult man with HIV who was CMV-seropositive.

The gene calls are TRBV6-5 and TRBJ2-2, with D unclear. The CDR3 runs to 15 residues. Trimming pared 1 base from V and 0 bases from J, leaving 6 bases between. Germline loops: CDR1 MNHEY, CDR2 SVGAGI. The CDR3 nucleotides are TGTGCCAGCAGTTACTTATCCACGAACACCGGGGAGCTGTTTTTT. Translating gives CASSYLSTNTGELFF.

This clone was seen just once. CDR3 sequence: CASSEVAGGWETQYF. The CDR3 coding sequence is TGTGCCAGCAGCGAGGTAGCGGGAGGGTGGGAGACCCAGTACTTC. This chain uses TRBV9 with TRBJ2-5, with 11 nucleotides matching TRBD2. Germline lookup yields CDR1 SGDLS and CDR2 YYNGEE. Trimming removed 3 bases from V and 5 bases from J; junction bases left unmatched: 6. CDR3 length: 15 amino acids.

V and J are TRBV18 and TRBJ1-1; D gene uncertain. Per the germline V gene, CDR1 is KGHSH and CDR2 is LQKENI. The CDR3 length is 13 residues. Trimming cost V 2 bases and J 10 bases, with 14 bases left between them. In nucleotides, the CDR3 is TGTGCCAGCTCACCAACAGCCGGGGTGGGAGCTTTCTTT. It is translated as CASSPTAGVGAFF.

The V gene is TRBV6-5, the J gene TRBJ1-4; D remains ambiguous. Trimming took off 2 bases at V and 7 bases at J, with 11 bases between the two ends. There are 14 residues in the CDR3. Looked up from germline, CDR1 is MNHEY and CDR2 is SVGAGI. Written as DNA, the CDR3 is TGTGCCAGCAGTTACGCTGGGCAGCTTGAAAAACTGTTTTTT. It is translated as CASSYAGQLEKLFF.

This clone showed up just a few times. In DNA form, the CDR3 reads TGTGCCAGCAGTCCGGCCCTGTCCAGGGTTTATGGAAACACCATATATTTT. Translated: CASSPALSRVYGNTIYF. The rearrangement links TRBV28 to TRBJ1-3, with a weak D call TRBD1 (5 bases). The length of the CDR3 is 17 residues. Trimming pared 5 bases from V and 3 bases from J, leaving 20 bases between. CDR1 and CDR2 (germline): MDHEN, SYDVKM.

CDR3 amino acids: CASSLRQTNTGELFF. CDR3 bases: TGTGCCAGCAGCCTCAGACAGACGAACACCGGGGAGCTGTTTTTT. The gene calls are TRBV5-6 and TRBJ2-2, with D possibly matching TRBD1 (5 bases). This CDR3 region has 15 residues. The V and J ends lost 4 bases and 0 bases respectively, with 10 bases between them. The germline V gene encodes CDR1 SGHDT and CDR2 YYEEEE. The whole variable domain, remainder taken from reference TRBV5-6 and TRBJ2-2, is DAGVTQSPTHLIKTRGQQVTLRCSPKSGHDTVSWYQQALGQGPQFIFQYYEEEERQRGNFPDRFSGHQFPNYSSELNVNALLLGDSALYLCASSLRQTNTGELFFGEGSRLTVL.

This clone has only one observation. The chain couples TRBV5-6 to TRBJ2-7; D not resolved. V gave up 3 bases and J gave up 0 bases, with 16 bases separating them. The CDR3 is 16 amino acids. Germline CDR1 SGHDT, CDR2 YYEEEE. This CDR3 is CASSSMTRLSSYEQYF. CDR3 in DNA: TGTGCCAGCAGCTCTATGACACGGCTCAGCTCCTACGAGCAGTACTTC.

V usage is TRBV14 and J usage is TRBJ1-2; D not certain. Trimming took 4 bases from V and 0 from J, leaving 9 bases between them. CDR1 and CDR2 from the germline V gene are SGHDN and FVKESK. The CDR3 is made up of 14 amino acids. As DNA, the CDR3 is TGTGCCAGCAGCCCACAGAGAGCTAACTATGGCTACACCTTC. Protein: CASSPQRANYGYTF.

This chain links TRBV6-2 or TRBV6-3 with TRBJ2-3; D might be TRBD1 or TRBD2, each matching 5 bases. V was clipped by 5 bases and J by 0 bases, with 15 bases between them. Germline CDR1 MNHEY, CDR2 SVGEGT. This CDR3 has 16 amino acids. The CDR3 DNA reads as TGTGCCAGCAGTGACCGGGGCGCGATTAGCACAGATACGCAGTATTTT. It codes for CASSDRGAISTDTQYF.

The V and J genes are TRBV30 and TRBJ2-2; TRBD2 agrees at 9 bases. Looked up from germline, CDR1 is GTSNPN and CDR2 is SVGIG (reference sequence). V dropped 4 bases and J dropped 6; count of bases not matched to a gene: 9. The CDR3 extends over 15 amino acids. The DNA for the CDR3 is TGTGCCTGGAATATAGCGGGAGCCAGGGCCGGGGAGCTGTTTTTT. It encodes CAWNIAGARAGELFF.

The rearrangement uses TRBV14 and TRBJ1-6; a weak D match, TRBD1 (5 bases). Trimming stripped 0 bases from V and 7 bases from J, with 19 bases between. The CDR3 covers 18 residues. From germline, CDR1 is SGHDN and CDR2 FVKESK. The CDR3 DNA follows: TGTGCCAGCAGCCAAGATCTGGGGCAAGGGAGAAGAAATTCACCCCTCCACTTT. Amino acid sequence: CASSQDLGQGRRNSPLHF.

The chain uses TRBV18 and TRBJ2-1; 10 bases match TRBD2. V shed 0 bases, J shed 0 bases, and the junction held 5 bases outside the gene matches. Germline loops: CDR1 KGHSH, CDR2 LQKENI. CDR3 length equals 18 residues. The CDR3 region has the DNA TGTGCCAGCTCACCACCTTGGACTAGCGGACTCTCCTACAATGAGCAGTTCTTC. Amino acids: CASSPPWTSGLSYNEQFF.

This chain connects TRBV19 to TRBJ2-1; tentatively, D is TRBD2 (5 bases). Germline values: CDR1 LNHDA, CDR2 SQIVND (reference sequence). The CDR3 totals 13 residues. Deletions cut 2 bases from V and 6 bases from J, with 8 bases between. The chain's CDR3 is CASSITSRNEQFF. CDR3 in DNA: TGTGCCAGTAGTATAACTAGTCGCAATGAGCAGTTCTTC.

CDR3 DNA sequence: TGCAGTGCTAGTCCTAGCTTCCATACGCAGTATTTT. This translates into CSASPSFHTQYF. This rearrangement joins TRBV20-1 to TRBJ2-3, with D perhaps matching TRBD2 (5 bases). The CDR3 is made up of 12 amino acids. CDR1 DFQATT and CDR2 SNEGSKA come from the germline V gene (reference sequence). Trimming removed 3 bases at V and 7 bases at J, with 11 bases between.

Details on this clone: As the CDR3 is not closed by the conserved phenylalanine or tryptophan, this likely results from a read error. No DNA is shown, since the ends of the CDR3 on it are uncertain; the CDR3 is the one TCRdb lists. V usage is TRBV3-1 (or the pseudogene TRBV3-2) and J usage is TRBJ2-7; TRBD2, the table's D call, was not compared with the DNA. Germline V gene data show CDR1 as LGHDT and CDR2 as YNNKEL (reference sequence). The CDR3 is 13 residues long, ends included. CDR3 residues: CASSDTSGPVLIL.

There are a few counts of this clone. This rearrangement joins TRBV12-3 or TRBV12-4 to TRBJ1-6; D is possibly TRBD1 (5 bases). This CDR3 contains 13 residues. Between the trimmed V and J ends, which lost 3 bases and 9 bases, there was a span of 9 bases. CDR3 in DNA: TGTGCCAGCAGTTTGGTCGGGGGTTCACCCCTCCACTTT. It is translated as CASSLVGGSPLHF.